This TCR beta chain emerged from a study of blood T cells in healthy people across ages. Primers used in a second PCR of about 6 to 11 cycles were a sample-barcoded 5' primer and a J-beta primer mix. TCRdb reprocessed the 5' RACE reads via MiXCR and lists one record per CDR3 protein. Of 800,000 to 950,000 distinct CDR3 sequences listed, under 50% are singletons. This CDR3 spans 16 amino acids. Germline assignment: CDR1 LGHNA and CDR2 YSLEER. V gave up 0 bases and J gave up 6 bases, with 12 bases separating them. This sequence originates from a man aged 25 to 45 in good health. The chain has TRBV4-3 and TRBJ1-6; no reliable D call. The sequencing sample was made of blood. This CDR3 is CASSQDRKGANSPLHF. CDR3 coding DNA: TGCGCCAGCAGCCAAGACAGGAAGGGTGCTAATTCACCCCTCCACTTT.